The clone carrying this TCR beta chain was seen more than once but under ten times. Its specificity is not known. There are 15 residues in the CDR3. V was trimmed by 0 bases and J by 4 bases, leaving 12 bases between them. The germline V gene encodes CDR1 KGHSY and CDR2 FQNENV. The sample belongs to a study of shared clonotypes between healthy human individuals. Notes on the study in general: Represented diversity (both genetic and exposure-history) was limited by the small number of donors.

Nashville, Tennessee was home to all donors, each a Caucasian adult. Per the authors' pipeline: ImmunoSEQ sequences covered only the junction and lacked quality scores; filtering therefore differed. Sequenced by immunoSEQ multiplex PCR; TCRdb stores in-frame clones only, minus some. The V and J calls and clone size were taken over from that table, and D and trimming were inferred from the DNA. The sample holds roughly 510,000 clones, approximately 79% seen once. The sample consisted of PBMCs. This TCR derives from a woman between 35 and 50 years old in good health. Some clones in this sample may be carry-over from other donors' samples. V gene TRBV16 combines with J gene TRBJ1-1, with D perhaps matching TRBD1 (5 bases). CDR3 sequence reads: CASSQSGGVGTEAFF. The CDR3 nucleotides read TGTGCCAGCAGCCAATCTGGAGGGGTCGGCACTGAAGCTTTCTTT. Full variable domain (rest looked up from reference TRBV16 and TRBJ1-1): GEEVAQTPKHLVRGEGQKAKLYCAPIKGHSYVFWYQQVLKNEFKFLISFQNENVFDETGMPKERFSAKCLPNSPCSLEIQATKLEDSAVYFCASSQSGGVGTEAFFGQGTRLTVV.